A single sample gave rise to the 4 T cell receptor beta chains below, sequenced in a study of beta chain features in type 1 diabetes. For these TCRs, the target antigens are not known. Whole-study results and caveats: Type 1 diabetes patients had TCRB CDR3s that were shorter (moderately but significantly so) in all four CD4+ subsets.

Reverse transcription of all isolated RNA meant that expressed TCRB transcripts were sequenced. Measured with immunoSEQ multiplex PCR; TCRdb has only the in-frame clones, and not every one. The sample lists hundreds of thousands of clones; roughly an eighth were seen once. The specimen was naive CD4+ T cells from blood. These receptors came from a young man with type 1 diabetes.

The CDR3: CASSVTSNTGELFF. Here the CDR3 DNA reads TGTGCCAGCAGCGTAACTTCGAACACCGGGGAGCTGTTTTTT. This sequence joins TRBV9 and TRBJ2-2; no definite D call. Trimming shortened V by 1 base and J by 0 bases, and 4 bases separated the two germline ends. The V gene's germline CDR1 is SGDLS and CDR2 YYNGEE. There are 14 residues in the CDR3.

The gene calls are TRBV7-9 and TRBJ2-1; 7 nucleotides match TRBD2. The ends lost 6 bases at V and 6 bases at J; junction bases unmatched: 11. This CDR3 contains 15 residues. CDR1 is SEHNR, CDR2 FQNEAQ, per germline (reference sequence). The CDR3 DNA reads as TGTGCCAGCAGACCCCTCCTAGCGGCTATCAATGAGCAGTTCTTC. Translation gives CASRPLLAAINEQFF. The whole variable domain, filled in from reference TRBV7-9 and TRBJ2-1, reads DTGVSQNPRHKITKRGQNVTFRCDPISEHNRLYWYRQTLGQGPEFLTYFQNEAQLEKSRLLSDRFSAERPKGSFSTLEIQRTEQGDSAMYLCASRPLLAAINEQFFGPGTRLTVL.

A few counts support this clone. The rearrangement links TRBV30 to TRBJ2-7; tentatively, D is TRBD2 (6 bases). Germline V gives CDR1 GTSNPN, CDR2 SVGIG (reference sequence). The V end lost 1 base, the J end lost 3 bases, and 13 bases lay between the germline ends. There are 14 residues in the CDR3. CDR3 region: CAWSALAEYYEQYF. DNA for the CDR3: TGTGCCTGGAGTGCCTTAGCGGAGTACTACGAGCAGTACTTC.

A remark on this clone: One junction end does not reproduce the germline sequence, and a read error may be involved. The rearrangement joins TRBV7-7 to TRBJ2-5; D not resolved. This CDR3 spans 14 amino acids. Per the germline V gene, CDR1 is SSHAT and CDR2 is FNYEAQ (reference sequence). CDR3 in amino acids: CASSPVGTAETQYF. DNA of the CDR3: TGTGCTAGCAGCCCCGTCGGTACGGCAGAGACCCAGTACTTC.